This T cell receptor beta chain was documented in a study of control samples from healthy donors and cancer patients. The data were produced by immunoSEQ multiplex PCR, yet TCRdb's version contains in-frame clones alone and is incomplete. The table lists roughly 100,000 clones, around 89% of them singletons. This CDR3 comprises 15 residues. Trimming left V 0 bases short and J 2 bases short, with 8 bases between. CDR1 MNHEY and CDR2 SVGAGI come from the germline V gene. Sequenced material: PBMCs. This clonotype was sampled from a man in his 60s with lung cancer. The gene calls are TRBV6-5 and TRBJ1-3, with a weak D call TRBD1 (6 bases). The CDR3 sequence is CASSYSGAPGNTIYF. CDR3 sequence (DNA): TGTGCCAGCAGTTACTCGGGGGCACCTGGAAACACCATATATTTT.